This TCR beta chain was recorded in a study of T cell responses to AZD1222 COVID-19 vaccine. Whole-study findings and limits: Only a handful of AZD1222 recipients, six or seven in all, had baseline seropositivity.

The CDR3 is 16 amino acids. The germline V gene has CDR1 MDHEN and CDR2 SYDVKM. The J segment lost 6 bases and the V segment lost 7 bases, leaving 11 bases of the junction unmatched. On this clone: Its antigen remains unidentified.

TCRdb keeps only in-frame clones here, not all; method: immunoSEQ multiplex PCR. The sample includes some 120,000 clones, around 92% of them seen just once. Sequences were derived from peripheral blood, sampled 28 days after the second AZD1222 dose. The V call is TRBV28, the J call TRBJ2-2, with 10 bases that match TRBD2. The receptor was derived from an adult who received the AZD1222 COVID-19 vaccine. Here the CDR3 reads CASNPSGSPGAGELFF. The CDR3 nucleotides read TGTGCCAGCAACCCTAGCGGGAGCCCAGGGGCCGGGGAGCTGTTTTTT.